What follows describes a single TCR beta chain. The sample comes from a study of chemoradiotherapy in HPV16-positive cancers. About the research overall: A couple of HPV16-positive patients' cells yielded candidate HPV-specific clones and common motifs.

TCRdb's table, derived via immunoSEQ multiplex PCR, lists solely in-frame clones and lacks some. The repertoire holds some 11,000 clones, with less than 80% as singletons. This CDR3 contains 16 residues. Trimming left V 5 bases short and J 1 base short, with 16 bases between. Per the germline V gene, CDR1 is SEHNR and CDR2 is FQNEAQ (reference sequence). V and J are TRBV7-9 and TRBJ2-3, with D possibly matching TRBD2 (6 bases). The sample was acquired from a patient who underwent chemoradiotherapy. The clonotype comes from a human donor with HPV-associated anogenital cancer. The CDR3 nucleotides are TGTGCCAGCAGCCCCCCCCGGACTACACGCACAGATACGCAGTATTTT. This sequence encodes CASSPPRTTRTDTQYF.